This T cell receptor beta chain was found in a study of CD8+ T cells in alopecia areata. Study-wide findings and caveats: Alopecia totalis/universalis scalp especially showed more expanded CD8+ clones than normal scalp. TCR sharing was clearer in mice than between patients, perhaps partly owing to patient HLA diversity.

Punch biopsies of lesional scalp, plus peripheral blood, were taken from alopecia areata patients. As concerns this clone: No antigen is known for it.

The ends lost 1 base at V and 7 bases at J; junction bases unmatched: 4. Looked up from germline, CDR1 is SGHRS and CDR2 is YFSETQ. The CDR3 spans 16 residues. cDNA reverse transcribed from extracted RNA served as the sequencing template. Assay: immunoSEQ multiplex PCR; the TCRdb copy retains only in-frame clones and omits some. This table has about 140,000 clones, approximately 49% appearing once. The material was CD4+ T cells sorted from blood, obtained at week 0. The clonotype originates from a human donor with alopecia areata. The V call is TRBV5-1, the J call TRBJ2-2, with 13 nucleotides matching TRBD2. The CDR3 reads CASSLWTSGSFGELFF. CDR3 coding DNA: TGCGCCAGCAGCTTGTGGACTAGCGGGAGTTTCGGGGAGCTGTTTTTT.